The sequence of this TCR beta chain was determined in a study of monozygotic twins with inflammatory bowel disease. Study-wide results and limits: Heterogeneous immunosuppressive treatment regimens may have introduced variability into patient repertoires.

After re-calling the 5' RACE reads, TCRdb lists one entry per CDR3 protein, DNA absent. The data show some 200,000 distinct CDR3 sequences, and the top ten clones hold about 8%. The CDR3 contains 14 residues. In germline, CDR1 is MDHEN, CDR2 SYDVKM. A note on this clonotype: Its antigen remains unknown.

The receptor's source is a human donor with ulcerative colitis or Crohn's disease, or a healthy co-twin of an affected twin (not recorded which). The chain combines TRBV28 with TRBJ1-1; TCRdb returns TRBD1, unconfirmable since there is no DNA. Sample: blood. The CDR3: CASSFTGARAEAFF.